Listed here is a single TCR beta chain. The source of the sample is a study of CD8 T cells in ankylosing spondylitis. TCRdb recomputed calls from the 5' RACE reads with MiXCR, one row per CDR3 protein. Seen here are just over 350,000 distinct CDR3 sequences, approximately 20% observed once, and the top ten hold around 13%. The CDR3 contains 12 residues. In germline, CDR1 is ENHRY, CDR2 SYGVKD. V lost 8 bases to trimming and J lost 0 bases, with 8 bases between them. The source of this sequence is a male donor with ankylosing spondylitis or in good health (not recorded which). This chain joins TRBV10-3 and TRBJ2-7; D unclear. The sequenced sample consisted of blood, either unsorted or a sorted T cell fraction (not recorded which). CDR3 loop: CAIFTASYEQYF. The CDR3, as DNA: TGTGCCATCTTTACAGCCTCCTACGAGCAGTACTTC.